Below, 22 T cell receptor beta chains from the same sample are listed, as sequenced in a study of early T cells in non-severe SARS-CoV-2 infection. TCRdb analysed the 5' RACE reads with MiXCR anew, one entry per CDR3 protein. Of about 76,000 distinct CDR3 sequences listed, over 9% are singletons. What was sequenced was whole blood. These receptors all stem from an adult who was a healthcare worker with PCR-confirmed SARS-CoV-2 infection or an uninfected control (not recorded which).

In this sample, this clonotype turned up many times. The chain uses TRBV19 and TRBJ1-1; no firm D call. The CDR3 is 13 residues long. Trimming left V 7 bases short and J 1 base short, with 10 bases between. From germline, CDR1 is LNHDA and CDR2 SQIVND (reference sequence). This CDR3 reads CASNLDSNTEAFF. The CDR3 DNA reads as TGTGCCAGTAATTTAGACTCGAACACTGAAGCTTTCTTT.

This clonotype was observed a handful of times. This chain links TRBV6-1 with TRBJ2-3; no reliable D call. The CDR3 covers 12 residues. V lost 6 bases to trimming and J lost 4 bases, with 8 bases between them. Germline CDR1 MNHNS, CDR2 SASEGT. The DNA for the CDR3 is TGTGCCAGCAGGTCGGGCCCAGATACGCAGTATTTT. It yields the protein CASRSGPDTQYF.

The genes are TRBV29-1 and TRBJ2-5; D might be TRBD2 (6 bases). The germline gives CDR1 SQVTM, CDR2 ANQGSEA. The CDR3 contains 13 residues. V lost 7 bases and J 3 bases, leaving 15 bases between the germline ends. Written as DNA, the CDR3 is TGCAGCGAGGAGGTGGGGGGTGAAGAGACCCAGTACTTC. Translating it yields CSEEVGGEETQYF.

This clonotype has at least ten counts. The CDR3 DNA is TGTGCCAGCAGTTACTCGCAGGGACAGGGGGGATTTGATAGTAATCAGCCCCAGCATTTT. Amino acids: CASSYSQGQGGFDSNQPQHF. The genes are TRBV6-6 and TRBJ1-5; 11 positions agree with TRBD1. Unmatched junction bases numbered 14, after V lost 0 bases and J lost 4 bases. The germline V gene encodes CDR1 MNHNY and CDR2 SVGAGI (reference sequence). The CDR3 sequence is 20 residues long.

This clonotype was seen a few times. The chain joins TRBV5-6 to TRBJ1-5; perhaps TRBD1 as D (6 bases). This CDR3 is built from 16 residues. Germline CDR1 and CDR2: SGHDT and YYEEEE. Trimming removed 1 base from V and 2 bases from J, with 13 bases in between. DNA for the CDR3: TGTGCCAGCAGCTTGTTAAGGGGGGCTGGCAATCAGCCCCAGCATTTT. Its translation: CASSLLRGAGNQPQHF. Full variable domain (remainder filled in from reference TRBV5-6 and TRBJ1-5): DAGVTQSPTHLIKTRGQQVTLRCSPKSGHDTVSWYQQALGQGPQFIFQYYEEEERQRGNFPDRFSGHQFPNYSSELNVNALLLGDSALYLCASSLLRGAGNQPQHFGDGTRLSIL.

This clonotype came up a few times. V gene TRBV13 combines with J gene TRBJ2-1; 11 nucleotides line up with TRBD2. After removal of 5 bases from V and 3 bases from J, the junction contained 3 bases not matched to a gene. CDR3 length: 15 amino acids. Germline V gives CDR1 PRHDT, CDR2 FYEKMQ (reference sequence). The CDR3 reads CASSKLAGVYNEQFF. The CDR3 DNA reads as TGTGCCAGCAGCAAACTAGCGGGGGTCTACAATGAGCAGTTCTTC.

The chain recombines TRBV10-1 with TRBJ1-1; 10 bases are shared with TRBD1. The V segment lost 4 bases and the J segment 4 bases; nucleotides outside the gene matches: 6. The CDR3 loop spans 15 amino acids. Germline V gives CDR1 WNHNN, CDR2 SYGVQD (reference sequence). CDR3 bases: TGCGCCAGCAGTGCCCAGACAGGGGGCGTCACTGAAGCTTTCTTT. Its translation: CASSAQTGGVTEAFF.

This clonotype was seen repeatedly, ten times or more. The V gene is TRBV19, the J gene TRBJ2-6; D is unresolved. This CDR3 is built from 17 residues. V lost 5 bases and J 8 bases, leaving 22 bases between the germline ends. Germline V lookup: CDR1 LNHDA, CDR2 SQIVND (reference sequence). CDR3 DNA: TGTGCCAGTAGTCAGCGTGGGGTTTCCACGAGGTCCAACGTCCTGACTTTC. Encoded protein: CASSQRGVSTRSNVLTF. Full variable domain (rest looked up from reference TRBV19 and TRBJ2-6): DGGITQSPKYLFRKEGQNVTLSCEQNLNHDAMYWYRQDPGQGLRLIYYSQIVNDFQKGDIAEGYSVSREKKESFPLTVTSAQKNPTAFYLCASSQRGVSTRSNVLTFGAGSRLTVL.

This clonotype appeared many times. At one end the junction does not follow the germline gene, possibly because of a read error. The rearrangement joins TRBV7-9 to TRBJ1-2; possibly TRBD1 for D (5 bases). There are 14 residues in the CDR3. Germline values: CDR1 SEHNR, CDR2 FQNEAQ (reference sequence). CDR3 loop: CASNLGAGIPGYTF. CDR3 sequence (DNA): TGTGCCAGCAACTTAGGGGCAGGGATACCTGGCTACACCTTC.

This clonotype has a handful of counts. This chain connects TRBV19 to TRBJ1-2; perhaps TRBD1 as D (5 bases). Germline V gene lookup returns CDR1 LNHDA and CDR2 SQIVND (reference sequence). This CDR3 has 13 amino acids. Trimming took 7 bases from V and 0 from J, leaving 9 bases between them. CDR3 coding DNA: TGTGCCAGTACCAAGGACACTAACTATGGCTACACCTTC. It is translated as CASTKDTNYGYTF.

This clonotype turned up a few times. CDR3 DNA: TGTGCCAGTAGTATCTACAGGACCACTAACTATGGCTACACCTTC. It is translated as CASSIYRTTNYGYTF. The chain is built from TRBV19 and TRBJ1-2; maybe TRBD1 (5 bases). Germline CDR1 and CDR2: LNHDA and SQIVND (reference sequence). The length of the CDR3 is 15 residues. V was trimmed by 3 bases and J by 0 bases, leaving 11 bases between them.

This clonotype has ten or more counts. This chain uses TRBV6-6 with TRBJ1-2, with D possibly being TRBD1 (5 bases). The V end lost 7 bases, the J end lost 4 bases, and 13 bases lay between the germline ends. CDR1 is MNHNY, CDR2 SVGAGI, per germline (reference sequence). This CDR3 has 13 amino acids. CDR3 nucleotide sequence: TGTGCCAGCATACGACAGATGATCTATGGCTACACCTTC. As protein: CASIRQMIYGYTF.

The sample holds many counts of this clonotype. This sequence joins TRBV12-2 and TRBJ1-5. TRBV12-2 is tagged as a pseudogene. The CDR3 spans 14 residues. In DNA form, the CDR3 reads TGTGCAAGTCGCTGTTCGGGTAGCAATCAGCCCCAGCATTTT. It encodes CASRCSGSNQPQHF.

At least ten counts were recorded for this clonotype. The genes are TRBV7-9 and TRBJ1-2, with 8 bases aligning to TRBD1. Germline CDR1 and CDR2: SEHNR and FQNEAQ (reference sequence). J lost 8 bases, V lost 1 base, and 9 bases had no gene match. The CDR3 covers 15 residues. As DNA, the CDR3 is TGTGCCAGCAGCTTAGAAGTATCAGGGGGCGCCGGCTACACCTTC. Translating gives CASSLEVSGGAGYTF.

This clonotype was recorded a few times. V is TRBV4-3 and J is TRBJ1-3; no definite D call. Trimming shortened V by 4 bases and J by 4 bases, and 14 bases separated the two germline ends. In germline, CDR1 is LGHNA, CDR2 YSLEER. The CDR3 is made up of 15 amino acids. Here the CDR3 reads CASSPQAFGGNTIYF. CDR3 DNA: TGCGCCAGCAGCCCGCAGGCATTTGGGGGAAACACCATATATTTT.

This clonotype was detected a few times. V and J are TRBV20-1 and TRBJ2-1; D possibly corresponds to TRBD1 (6 bases). CDR3 length: 16 residues. Germline-derived CDR1 and CDR2 are DFQATT and SNEGSKA (reference sequence). Trimming took off 1 base at V and 8 bases at J, with 21 bases between the two ends. CDR3 region: CSARGIRVTGRDEQFF. As DNA, the CDR3 is TGCAGTGCTAGAGGTATCAGGGTGACAGGTAGGGATGAGCAGTTCTTC.

In its sample, this clonotype was seen many times. This sequence joins TRBV7-9 and TRBJ1-4; no clear D gene. Germline assignment: CDR1 SEHNR and CDR2 FQNEAQ (reference sequence). CDR3 length: 17 amino acids. V lost 5 bases and J 4 bases, leaving 20 bases between the germline ends. CDR3 amino acids: CASSDNWMSPSNEKLFF. Written as DNA, the CDR3 is TGTGCCAGCAGCGACAACTGGATGAGTCCCAGTAATGAAAAACTGTTTTTT.

There are many counts of this clonotype. The J gene is TRBJ2-2, the V gene TRBV24-1; 9 bases are shared with TRBD1. CDR3 length equals 16 residues. The germline V gene has CDR1 KGHDR and CDR2 SFDVKD. Trimming took 1 base from V and 4 from J; bases not matched to a gene: 3. In DNA form, the CDR3 reads TGTGCCACCAGTGATTTCGGGACAGGGAGCACCGGGGAGCTGTTTTTT. Encoded protein: CATSDFGTGSTGELFF.

There are a few counts of this clonotype. V gene TRBV3-1 combines with J gene TRBJ1-1, with D possibly matching TRBD1 (5 bases). V dropped 6 bases and J dropped 0 bases, with 14 bases sitting between them. CDR1 and CDR2 (germline): LGHDT, YNNKEL (reference sequence). The CDR3 runs 15 residues. DNA of the CDR3: TGTGCCAGCAGTCGACTCTGGGGGATGAACACTGAAGCTTTCTTT. It is translated as CASSRLWGMNTEAFF.

The chain is built from TRBV27 and TRBJ1-2; D gene unclear. CDR1 MNHEY and CDR2 SMNVEV come from the germline V gene (reference sequence). This CDR3 spans 13 amino acids. V lost 3 bases and J lost 3, with 8 bases in between. The CDR3 reads CASSFSRYYGYTF. The DNA for the CDR3 is TGTGCCAGCAGTTTCAGTCGCTACTATGGCTACACCTTC.

V gene TRBV29-1 combines with J gene TRBJ2-7; D is ambiguous. The CDR3 contains 12 residues. V lost 0 bases and J 2 bases, leaving 5 bases between the germline ends. The V gene's germline CDR1 is SQVTM and CDR2 ANQGSEA. CDR3 in DNA: TGCAGCGTTGAAGATCTCGCCTACGAGCAGTACTTC. Protein sequence: CSVEDLAYEQYF.

This clonotype came up many times. This rearrangement joins TRBV11-2 to TRBJ2-3; D is unresolved. Per the germline V gene, CDR1 is SGHAT and CDR2 is FQNNGV. This CDR3 is 15 amino acids long. The V end was cut by 0 bases, the J end by 4 bases, with 11 bases between. CDR3 protein: CASSLDIGSADTQYF. DNA for the CDR3: TGTGCCAGCAGCTTAGACATAGGGTCGGCAGATACGCAGTATTTT.